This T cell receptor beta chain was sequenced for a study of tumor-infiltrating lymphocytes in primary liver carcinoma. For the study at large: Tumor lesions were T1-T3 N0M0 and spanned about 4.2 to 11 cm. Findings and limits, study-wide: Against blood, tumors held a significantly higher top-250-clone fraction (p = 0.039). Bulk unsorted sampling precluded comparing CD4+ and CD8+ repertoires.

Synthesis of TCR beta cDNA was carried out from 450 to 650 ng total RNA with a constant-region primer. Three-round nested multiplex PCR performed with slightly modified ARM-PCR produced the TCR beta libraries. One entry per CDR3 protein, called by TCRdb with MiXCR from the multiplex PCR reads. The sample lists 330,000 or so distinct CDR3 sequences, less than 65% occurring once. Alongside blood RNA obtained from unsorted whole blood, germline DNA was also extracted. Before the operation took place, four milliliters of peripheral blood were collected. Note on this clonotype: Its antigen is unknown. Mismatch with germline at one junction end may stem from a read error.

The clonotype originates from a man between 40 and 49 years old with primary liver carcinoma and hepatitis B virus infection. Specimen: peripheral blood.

CDR3 in DNA: TGTGCCAGCAGCTTACAAGCGGAAGGAGGCGGGGAGATGTTTTTT. As protein: CASSLQAEGGGEMFF. This rearrangement joins TRBV11-2 to TRBJ2-2; perhaps TRBD2 as D (6 bases). The CDR3 is 15 residues long. Per the germline V gene, CDR1 is SGHAT and CDR2 is FQNNGV.